Shown below are 29 T cell receptor beta chains from a single sample sequenced in a study of blood T cell repertoires in COVID-19. Generated by immunoSEQ multiplex PCR, the TCRdb table keeps only in-frame clones and is missing some. The table shows 60,000 to 75,000 clones, with around 86% occurring only once. Sequencing was performed on peripheral blood. Receptors originate from a man between 50 and 59 years old with active COVID-19.

The V gene is TRBV6-2 or TRBV6-3, the J gene TRBJ1-1; 12 bases are shared with TRBD1. Per germline, CDR1 MNHEY and CDR2 SVGEGT. The CDR3 is made up of 13 amino acids. V lost 3 bases and J lost 11; bases outside the gene matches: 4. CDR3 residues: CASSYGTGGRAFF. CDR3 DNA: TGTGCCAGCAGTTATGGGACAGGGGGCCGGGCTTTCTTT.

This clone appeared a single time. The genes are TRBV19 and TRBJ1-2; 9 bases are shared with TRBD1. Trimming cost V 6 bases and J 5 bases; bases outside gene matches: 7. From germline, CDR1 is LNHDA and CDR2 SQIVND (reference sequence). This CDR3 is built from 14 residues. The CDR3 DNA reads TGTGCCAGTAGCCCGGACAGGGGCGGGTATGGCTACACCTTC. Translation gives CASSPDRGGYGYTF.

J is TRBJ1-2 and V is TRBV6-6; 12 nucleotides align to TRBD1. CDR3 length: 15 residues. Germline V CDR1 and CDR2: MNHNY, SVGAGI (reference sequence). The V segment lost 5 bases and the J segment 4 bases; nucleotides outside the gene matches: 5. The chain's CDR3 is CASSGRDRGLYGYTF. CDR3 bases: TGTGCCAGCAGTGGCCGGGACAGGGGGCTCTATGGCTACACCTTC.

The chain is built from TRBV7-8 and TRBJ1-1; D might be TRBD1 (5 bases). Trimming shortened V by 4 bases and J by 0 bases, and 6 bases separated the two germline ends. Germline values: CDR1 SGHVS, CDR2 FQNEAQ. CDR3 length equals 13 residues. CDR3 region: CASSSQVNTEAFF. The CDR3 DNA reads TGTGCCAGCAGCTCACAGGTGAACACTGAAGCTTTCTTT.

This clone occurred once. The V call is TRBV29-1, the J call TRBJ2-7; TRBD2 matches at 8 bases. The V segment lost 1 base and the J segment 6 bases; nucleotides outside the gene matches: 8. Germline V gene sequence: CDR1 SQVTM, CDR2 ANQGSEA. The CDR3 runs to 14 residues. CDR3 region: CSVEVWTSQGEQYF. The CDR3, as DNA: TGCAGCGTTGAAGTCTGGACTAGCCAGGGCGAGCAGTACTTC.

The J gene is TRBJ2-3, the V gene TRBV9; D is perhaps TRBD1 (6 bases). CDR3 length equals 14 residues. V was clipped by 3 bases and J by 4 bases, with 12 bases between them. CDR1 and CDR2 (germline): SGDLS, YYNGEE. The CDR3 loop is CASSAHREPDTQYF. CDR3 nucleotides: TGTGCCAGCAGCGCCCACAGGGAACCAGATACGCAGTATTTT.

The sample holds a few counts of this clone. V usage is TRBV4-2 and J usage is TRBJ1-2, with D tentatively TRBD1 (5 bases). V lost 0 bases and J 8 bases, leaving 13 bases between the germline ends. This CDR3 region has 14 residues. CDR1 is LGHNA, CDR2 YNFKEQ, per germline. The chain's CDR3 is CASSQDQGFVGYTF. In DNA form, the CDR3 reads TGTGCCAGCAGCCAAGATCAGGGATTCGTCGGCTACACCTTC.

The chain couples TRBV27 to TRBJ2-2; TRBD2 matches 12 bases. The CDR3 loop spans 18 amino acids. The germline V gene encodes CDR1 MNHEY and CDR2 SMNVEV (reference sequence). The V gene end was trimmed by 6 bases and the J gene end by 0 bases; junction bases not matched to a gene: 8. The CDR3 nucleotides are TGTGCCAGCAGCCTACTAGCGGGAGGCCTCGCGAACACCGGGGAGCTGTTTTTT. Translated: CASSLLAGGLANTGELFF.

The chain employs TRBV7-8 and TRBJ2-7, with 10 nucleotides matching TRBD1. The CDR3 consists of 17 residues. The germline V gene has CDR1 SGHVS and CDR2 FQNEAQ. The junction had 10 bases not matched to a gene; V was cut back by 4 bases and J by 1 base. In nucleotides, the CDR3 is TGTGCCAGCAGCTACGCCGCTAGGACAGGGGGGTCCTACGAGCAGTACTTC. It is translated as CASSYAARTGGSYEQYF. Drawing the rest from reference TRBV7-8 and TRBJ2-7, the complete variable domain is GAGVSQSPRYKVAKRGQDVALRCDPISGHVSLFWYQQALGQGPEFLTYFQNEAQLDKSGLPSDRFFAERPEGSVSTLKIQRTQQEDSAVYLCASSYAARTGGSYEQYFGPGTRLTVT.

The chain carries TRBV3-1 (or the pseudogene TRBV3-2) and TRBJ2-1; D possibly corresponds to TRBD2 (7 bases). Germline CDR1 reads LGHDT; CDR2 reads YNNKEL (reference sequence). The CDR3 is 19 residues long. The V gene lost 2 bases and the J gene lost 9 bases, with 29 bases spanning the gap. DNA of the CDR3: TGTGCCAGCAGCCAACACCAGGGGAGCGGGGACCCGAGCCTCTTTGAGCAGTTCTTC. Translation: CASSQHQGSGDPSLFEQFF.

The chain joins TRBV6-6 to TRBJ1-5; TRBD1 aligns across 8 bases. This CDR3 comprises 16 residues. Germline V gives CDR1 MNHNY, CDR2 SVGAGI (reference sequence). V shed 2 bases and J 3 bases; nucleotides not matched to a gene: 6. The CDR3 sequence is CASSYGPQGANQPQHF. The DNA for the CDR3 is TGTGCCAGCAGTTACGGCCCCCAGGGGGCCAATCAGCCCCAGCATTTT.

In its sample, this clone was seen once. The chain links TRBV14 to TRBJ1-2, with D perhaps TRBD1 (6 bases). Germline assignment: CDR1 SGHDN and CDR2 FVKESK. The CDR3 contains 15 residues. V lost 4 bases, J lost 4 bases, and 16 bases lay in between. CDR3 sequence reads: CASSPAGTMLYGYTF. The CDR3, as DNA: TGTGCCAGCAGCCCGGCCGGGACAATGCTCTATGGCTACACCTTC.

The rearrangement joins TRBV4-2 to TRBJ1-6; D is perhaps TRBD1 (5 bases). The V and J ends lost 1 base and 5 bases respectively, with 15 bases between them. The CDR3 loop spans 17 amino acids. Germline CDR1 LGHNA, CDR2 YNFKEQ. The CDR3 region is CASSQVVGHLNNSPLHF. The DNA of the CDR3 is TGTGCCAGCAGCCAAGTTGTAGGACACCTAAATAATTCACCCCTCCACTTT.

The chain is built from TRBV6-5 and TRBJ1-2, with a tentative D call TRBD1 (6 bases). The V and J ends lost 6 bases and 0 bases respectively, with 14 bases between them. The germline CDR1 and CDR2 sequences are MNHEY and SVGAGI. The CDR3 has 15 residues. This CDR3 reads CASRQDSAPNYGYTF. CDR3 bases: TGTGCCAGCAGGCAGGACAGTGCGCCTAACTATGGCTACACCTTC.

The CDR3 nucleotides are TGTGCCAGCAGCCCAGACTCAGGGAGGGAAGATACGCAGTATTTT. Protein sequence: CASSPDSGREDTQYF. The chain recombines TRBV3-1 (or the pseudogene TRBV3-2) with TRBJ2-3; 7 positions match TRBD2. Germline CDR1 and CDR2: LGHDT and YNNKEL (reference sequence). Trimming at V came to 4 bases and at J to 5 bases, leaving 9 bases not matched to a gene. This CDR3 spans 15 amino acids.

This rearrangement joins TRBV18 to TRBJ1-5, with unresolved D. This CDR3 has 16 residues. Germline V CDR1 and CDR2: KGHSH, LQKENI. The V end was cut by 2 bases, the J end by 7 bases, with 18 bases between. This CDR3 reads CASSPTALRRYQPQHF. The CDR3 bases are TGTGCCAGCTCACCAACTGCACTGCGTCGATACCAGCCCCAGCATTTT.

The chain carries TRBV29-1 and TRBJ2-7; D possibly corresponds to TRBD1 (5 bases). Trimming cost V 1 base and J 1 base, with 8 bases left between them. The CDR3 spans 13 residues. Germline CDR1 reads SQVTM; CDR2 reads ANQGSEA. The CDR3 nucleotides read TGCAGCGTTGAAGTGACAGAATCCTACGAGCAGTACTTC. Its protein is CSVEVTESYEQYF.

This chain links TRBV6-2 or TRBV6-3 with TRBJ2-5, with TRBD2 matching 10 bases. Germline CDR1 is MNHEY and CDR2 is SVGEGT. The CDR3 covers 15 residues. The trim removed 4 bases at V and 4 bases at J, leaving 6 bases unmatched. CDR3 DNA: TGTGCCAGCAGTTCCCTAGCGGGAGTTGGAGAGACCCAGTACTTC. It specifies CASSSLAGVGETQYF.

J is TRBJ2-5 and V is TRBV25-1; 10 positions agree with TRBD2. Germline-derived CDR1 and CDR2 are MGHDK and SYGVNS. V was clipped by 3 bases and J by 5 bases; unmatched bases: 9. The CDR3 totals 16 residues. CDR3 loop: CASSDLSGRAAETQYF. The CDR3 nucleotides read TGTGCCAGCAGTGACCTAAGCGGGAGGGCCGCGGAGACCCAGTACTTC.

V and J are TRBV5-6 and TRBJ2-1, with 11 bases lining up with TRBD2. Germline V gives CDR1 SGHDT, CDR2 YYEEEE. V shed 4 bases, J shed 8 bases, and the junction held 8 bases outside the gene matches. This CDR3 region has 15 residues. DNA for the CDR3: TGTGCCAGCAGCCCCGTAGCGGGAGGGCTCGATGAGCAGTTCTTC. Protein sequence: CASSPVAGGLDEQFF.

The sample holds one count of this clone. V is TRBV5-6 and J is TRBJ2-1, with TRBD2 matching 11 bases. This CDR3 has 15 residues. J gave up 6 bases and V 1 base, and 3 bases lay outside the gene matches. The germline CDR1 and CDR2 sequences are SGHDT and YYEEEE. The CDR3, as DNA: TGTGCCAGCAGCTTGACTAGCGGGGGACCCAATGAGCAGTTCTTC. It translates to CASSLTSGGPNEQFF.

V gene TRBV19 combines with J gene TRBJ2-4, with 13 bases that match TRBD2. J lost 6 bases, V lost 6 bases, and 8 bases had no gene match. Germline assignment: CDR1 LNHDA and CDR2 SQIVND (reference sequence). The CDR3 spans 16 residues. CDR3 in DNA: TGTGCCAGTAGAGGACTAGCGGGAGTGGTTAGAAACATTCAGTACTTC. It yields the protein CASRGLAGVVRNIQYF.

This chain links TRBV4-3 with TRBJ2-4; 7 bases align to TRBD2. The CDR3 runs to 17 residues. Trimming took 0 bases from V and 8 from J; bases not matched to a gene: 13. Germline V gives CDR1 LGHNA, CDR2 YSLEER. CDR3 sequence (DNA): TGCGCCAGCAGCCAAGATCTTCGGACTAGTGGGTCTGACATTCAGTACTTC. This translates into CASSQDLRTSGSDIQYF.

The rearrangement uses TRBV6-5 and TRBJ1-1; weak D call: TRBD1 (5 bases). The CDR3 is 15 residues long. CDR1 is MNHEY, CDR2 SVGAGI, per germline. V was pared by 6 bases and J by 3 bases, with 17 bases between. Here the CDR3 reads CASRPDLGGYTEAFF. CDR3 in DNA: TGTGCCAGCAGACCAGACCTCGGGGGATACACTGAAGCTTTCTTT.

The chain uses TRBV4-2 and TRBJ1-1; TRBD1 is a possible D gene (5 bases). Between the trimmed V and J ends, which lost 0 bases and 0 bases, there was a span of 17 bases. Germline CDR1 is LGHNA and CDR2 is YNFKEQ. The CDR3 is made up of 18 amino acids. The CDR3 loop reads CASSQDPGSGGMNTEAFF. CDR3 in DNA: TGTGCCAGCAGCCAAGATCCAGGTTCCGGGGGGATGAACACTGAAGCTTTCTTT.

This chain uses TRBV18 with TRBJ1-4; D unresolved. Trimming took 3 bases from V and 0 from J, leaving 8 bases between them. Germline V CDR1 and CDR2: KGHSH, LQKENI. The CDR3 length is 15 residues. CDR3 region: CASSPNRATNEKLFF. In DNA form, the CDR3 reads TGTGCCAGCTCACCCAACCGGGCAACTAATGAAAAACTGTTTTTT.

CDR3 coding DNA: TGTGCCAGCAGTTTAAGCGGTGCGGGGAATGGCGAGCAGTACTTC. Translation: CASSLSGAGNGEQYF. This sequence joins TRBV27 and TRBJ2-7; maybe TRBD2 (6 bases). The CDR3 is 15 amino acids. Trimming removed 2 bases from V and 6 bases from J, with 17 bases in between. Germline-derived CDR1 and CDR2 are MNHEY and SMNVEV (reference sequence).

The V call is TRBV7-9, the J call TRBJ1-3, with D possibly matching TRBD1 (6 bases). V was trimmed by 4 bases and J by 3 bases, leaving 10 bases between them. The CDR3 loop spans 14 amino acids. Germline CDR1 SEHNR, CDR2 FQNEAQ (reference sequence). CDR3 protein: CASSSGQYGNTIYF. CDR3 in DNA: TGTGCCAGCAGCTCGGGACAATATGGAAACACCATATATTTT.

This clone was recorded a few times. The chain uses TRBV5-4 and TRBJ2-7, with 16 bases identical to TRBD2. Germline CDR1 SGHNT, CDR2 YYREEE (reference sequence). The CDR3 loop spans 18 amino acids. V dropped 8 bases and J dropped 3; count of bases not matched to a gene: 14. CDR3 nucleotides: TGTGCCAGGGAAGGGACTAGCGGGAGGGTTCAGTTGGGCTACGAGCAGTACTTC. It encodes CAREGTSGRVQLGYEQYF.